A selection of T cell receptor beta chains follows, all from one sample in a study of cytomegalovirus exposure and HLA in healthy donors. Data came from immunoSEQ multiplex PCR; TCRdb stores just in-frame clones and leaves some out. The profile shows fewer than 85,000 clones, roughly 90% of them singletons. Sequenced sample: PBMCs. All receptors derive from a woman under 30 in good health and CMV-seropositive. The CDR3 runs from the conserved cysteine through the conserved F or W. A D gene is named only where the DNA matches it firmly. For some rows the clone size is stated as once, few or many, or as a class when expanded; others skip it.

d_gene	abundance	len	j_gene	v_gene	CDR3nt	CDR3aa
-	-	15	TRBJ2-3	TRBV9	TGTGCCAGCAGCGTAGTTGGCGGGGACACAGATACGCAGTATTTT	CASSVVGGDTDTQYF
-	-	15	TRBJ2-2	TRBV5-6	TGTGCCAGCACCCTGGGCCTTGTAAGTCCCGGGGAGCTGTTTTTT	CASTLGLVSPGELFF
-	-	12	TRBJ2-7	TRBV7-9	TGTGCCAGCAGCTTAGATCACTACGAGCAGTACTTC	CASSLDHYEQYF
TRBD1	-	14	TRBJ1-2	TRBV11-2	TGTGCCAGCAGCTTGTTTCGGACAGGGGGCGGCTACACCTTC	CASSLFRTGGGYTF
TRBD1	-	14	TRBJ2-2	TRBV29-1	TGCAGCGTTCGAGACAGGGGTGGGACCGGGGAGCTGTTTTTT	CSVRDRGGTGELFF
-	-	11	TRBJ2-7	TRBV6-1	TGTGCCAGCAGTCGCCTATACGAGCAGTACTTC	CASSRLYEQYF
TRBD1	-	17	TRBJ2-2	TRBV4-2	TGTGCCAGCAGCCAAGATCGAGGGGGCGCAAGCACCGGGGAGCTGTTTTTT	CASSQDRGGASTGELFF
-	-	13	TRBJ2-1	TRBV21-1	TGTGCCAGCAGCAGACATTTCTGCTATGAGCAGTTCTTC	CASSRHFCYEQFF
-	-	16	TRBJ1-6	TRBV30	TGTGCCTGGAGTGGACTCGGGGGCTCCTATAATTCACCCCTCCACTTT	CAWSGLGGSYNSPLHF
TRBD2	-	15	TRBJ2-3	TRBV10-1	TGCGCCAGCAGTGAAATAGCGGGCCCGGCAGATACGCAGTATTTT	CASSEIAGPADTQYF
-	-	17	TRBJ2-2	TRBV5-4	TGTGCCAGCAGCTTGGTTAATAGGGGTTGGGGCACCGGGGAGCTGTTTTTT	CASSLVNRGWGTGELFF
TRBD1	-	14	TRBJ1-2	TRBV7-2	TGTGCCAGCAGCGTGGGACAGGGGGACTATGGCTACACCTTC	CASSVGQGDYGYTF
-	-	16	TRBJ1-2	TRBV4-3	TGCGCCAGCAGCCAAGTTTTAGGCCTGCTAGGCTATGGCTACACCTTC	CASSQVLGLLGYGYTF
-	few	13	TRBJ2-2	TRBV11-3	TGTGCCAGCAGCTTACCCGTCTACCGGGAGCTGTTTTTT	CASSLPVYRELFF
-	-	16	TRBJ1-6	TRBV21-1	TGTGCCAGCACCAAAGGGTCGGGACAGGGGTGTTCACCCCTCCACTTT	CASTKGSGQGCSPLHF
-	-	15	TRBJ2-1	TRBV4-2	TGTGCCAGCAGCCAAGATCTGGGACTTTACAATGAGCAGTTCTTC	CASSQDLGLYNEQFF
TRBD1	-	16	TRBJ2-1	TRBV27	TGTGCCAGCAGTCTAAGGGGGACAGGGGTCTACAATGAGCAGTTCTTC	CASSLRGTGVYNEQFF
TRBD2	-	15	TRBJ2-1	TRBV7-7	TGTGCTAGCAGCCCTGGACTAGCGACCTACAATGAGCAGTTCTTC	CASSPGLATYNEQFF
-	-	15	TRBJ2-1	TRBV5-6	TGTGCCAGCAGCCCACAGCCGAGCTCCTACAATGAGCAGTTCTTC	CASSPQPSSYNEQFF
TRBD1	-	15	TRBJ1-1	TRBV4-2	TGTGCCAGCAGCCAGTTGGACAGGGGGGGCACTGAAGCTTTCTTT	CASSQLDRGGTEAFF
-	-	14	TRBJ2-1	TRBV5-4	TGTGCCAGCAGCATACTGACAGCTTACAATGAGCAGTTCTTC	CASSILTAYNEQFF
-	-	14	TRBJ2-3	TRBV7-8	TGTGCCAGCTCCGGCGGGGAGAGCACAGATACGCAGTATTTT	CASSGGESTDTQYF
-	-	16	TRBJ2-7	TRBV12-5	TGTGCTAGTGGTTTGGTACAGGGCAGGGGACCCTACGAGCAGTACTTC	CASGLVQGRGPYEQYF
-	-	20	TRBJ2-7	TRBV4-2	TGTGCCAGCAGCCAAGGGAGGGCCAGGGGCATGGCTAGCGGACCCTACGAGCAGTACTTC	CASSQGRARGMASGPYEQYF
-	-	14	TRBJ2-7	TRBV5-1	TGCGCCAGCAAATGGGCTTTATTCGACTACGAGCAGTACTTC	CASKWALFDYEQYF
TRBD1	-	14	TRBJ2-1	TRBV2	TGTGCCAGCAGGCGGACAGGGGAGAGGAATGAGCAGTTCTTC	CASRRTGERNEQFF
-	-	15	TRBJ2-2	TRBV2	TGTGCCAGCAGGACCCAACTAGTAAACACCGGGGAGCTGTTTTTT	CASRTQLVNTGELFF
TRBD1	-	13	TRBJ1-2	TRBV2	TGTGCCAGCAGCTCTGACAGGGCTGCTGGCTACACCTTC	CASSSDRAAGYTF
-	few	12	TRBJ1-6	TRBV2	TGTGCCAGCAGTGTACCCGGTTCACCCCTCCACTTT	CASSVPGSPLHF
-	-	12	TRBJ2-3	TRBV28	TGTGCCAGCAGTTTATCCCTAGATACGCAGTATTTT	CASSLSLDTQYF
TRBD1	-	15	TRBJ2-7	TRBV5-1	TGCGCCAGCAGCTTGGCTGGGACAGGCCTCTACGAGCAGTACTTC	CASSLAGTGLYEQYF